These T cell receptor beta chains were read from a single sample in a study of early T cells in non-severe SARS-CoV-2 infection. One entry per CDR3 protein results from TCRdb running MiXCR on the 5' RACE reads. Of about 64,000 distinct CDR3 sequences in the sample, less than 5.5% are singletons; the top ten hold just under 5%. Sequenced sample: whole blood. All receptors come from an adult who was a healthcare worker with PCR-confirmed SARS-CoV-2 infection or an uninfected control (not recorded which). CDR3s include the opening cysteine and the closing phenylalanine or tryptophan. A D gene is named only where the DNA matches it firmly. Some rows mark clone size as missing; the rest say once, few, many or name a class of expanded clone.

clone size,J gene,V gene,D gene,CDR3 DNA,CDR3 protein
many,TRBJ2-3,TRBV12-5,NA,TGTGCTAGTGGTTTGGTGGGGTTTTCGTCTAGCACAGATACGCAGTATTTT,CASGLVGFSSSTDTQYF
many,TRBJ1-2,TRBV2,NA,TGTGCCAGCAGTGAAGCCGGGTTGGCCTATGGCTACACCTTC,CASSEAGLAYGYTF
few,TRBJ2-2,TRBV2,NA,TGTGCCAGCAGTGAAGAACGGAGTCGCAGGGAGCTGTTTTTT,CASSEERSRRELFF
NA,TRBJ2-7,TRBV4-1,TRBD1,TGCGCCAGCAGCCCTCCAGGACAGGGGACAACCTACGAGCAGTACTTC,CASSPPGQGTTYEQYF
many,TRBJ1-1,TRBV10-3,NA,TGTGCCATCAGCGGGACGACAGGTAACACTGAAGCTTTCTTT,CAISGTTGNTEAFF
many,TRBJ1-4,TRBV29-1,TRBD1,TGCAGCGGGGGACAGGTTGGTGAAAAACTGTTTTTT,CSGGQVGEKLFF
many,TRBJ1-1,TRBV4-1,NA,TGCGCCAGCAGCCTGGGACACCTGAACACTGAAGCTTTCTTT,CASSLGHLNTEAFF
many,TRBJ1-5,TRBV5-8,TRBD1,TGTGCCAGCAGCTTGGAGACAGGGACTGGACAGCCCCAGCATTTT,CASSLETGTGQPQHF
many,TRBJ2-3,TRBV20-1,TRBD2,TGCAGTGCTATATTTTCCGGGGGGGCAGCGACAGATACGCAGTATTTT,CSAIFSGGAATDTQYF
many,TRBJ2-3,TRBV7-2,NA,TGTGCCAGCAGCAGGGGGGCCGAGGGGTGGGATACGCAGTATTTT,CASSRGAEGWDTQYF
many,TRBJ2-2,TRBV7-2,TRBD2,TGTGCCAGCAGCAAATATAGCGGGGGGGCAGACACCGGGGAGCTGTTTTTT,CASSKYSGGADTGELFF
many,TRBJ1-2,TRBV9,NA,TGTGCCAGCAGCGTCGAGGAGCTCTATGGCTACACCTTC,CASSVEELYGYTF
NA,TRBJ1-5,TRBV12-3/TRBV12-4,NA,TGTGCCAGCAAACAAGGGGGGCTACTTCGGCCCCAGCATTTT,CASKQGGLLRPQHF
many,TRBJ2-7,TRBV20-1,TRBD2,TGCAGTGCTAGTGGCGGGAGAACCCCCTACGAGCAGTACTTC,CSASGGRTPYEQYF
NA,TRBJ2-7,TRBV20-1,TRBD1,TGCAGTGCTGGGACAGGGAACTCCTACGAGCAGTACTTC,CSAGTGNSYEQYF
many,TRBJ2-3,TRBV29-1,TRBD2,TGCAGCGTTCGGGGGGGCAGGCCCACAGATACGCAGTATTTT,CSVRGGRPTDTQYF
many,TRBJ2-2,TRBV7-2,TRBD2,TGTGCCAGCAGCTTAGGGACTAGTAGAACCGGGGAGCTGTTTTTT,CASSLGTSRTGELFF
few,TRBJ2-7,TRBV9,TRBD2,TGTGCCAGCGGTGGAGCGGGGTCGTACGAGCAGTACTTC,CASGGAGSYEQYF
many,TRBJ1-3,TRBV6-1,NA,TGTGCCAGCAGTGAACAGACCCTATTCTCTGGAAACACCATATATTTT,CASSEQTLFSGNTIYF
NA,TRBJ2-3,TRBV2,NA,TGTGTCAGCAGGACAGCGTCCCACACAGATACGCAGTATTTT,CVSRTASHTDTQYF
few,TRBJ2-5,TRBV7-3,TRBD2,TGTGCCAGCAGCTCCCCGGGACTAGCGGAAGAGACCCAGTACTTC,CASSSPGLAEETQYF
many,TRBJ1-1,TRBV29-1,TRBD1,TGCAGCGCAGGGGGCCTGAACACTGAAGCTTTCTTT,CSAGGLNTEAFF
many,TRBJ1-5,TRBV5-5,NA,TGTGCCAGCAGCTTGGACAGGGACCAGCCCCAGCATTTT,CASSLDRDQPQHF
many,TRBJ2-7,TRBV29-1,NA,TGCAGCGTTCTTGGGACCGGGCCCGACTACGAGCAGTACTTC,CSVLGTGPDYEQYF
many,TRBJ2-7,TRBV27,TRBD2,TGTGCCAGCAGTTCTCGTGAAGCGGGAGCCTACGAGCAGTACTTC,CASSSREAGAYEQYF
NA,TRBJ1-2,TRBV5-6,NA,TGTGCCAGCAGCAACTATGGCTACACCTTC,CASSNYGYTF
many,TRBJ2-2,TRBV19,TRBD2,TGTGCCAGTAGTATGGGACTAGCGGGAGCCTCAGGGGAGCTGTTTTTT,CASSMGLAGASGELFF
NA,TRBJ2-4,TRBV7-9,NA,TGTGCCAGCAGCTTCAGCTCGTCTTTAGCCAAAAACATTCAGTACTTC,CASSFSSSLAKNIQYF
many,TRBJ2-1,TRBV2,TRBD2,TGTGCCAGCAGCCCCAGGACTAGCGGGAGAGGGAATGAGCAGTTCTTC,CASSPRTSGRGNEQFF
NA,TRBJ2-3,TRBV29-1,TRBD1,TGCAGCGTTGAAACCACACGAAACCGGGACAGGGGGCGAAGAACAGATACGCAGTATTTT,CSVETTRNRDRGRRTDTQYF
many,TRBJ2-3,TRBV5-4,TRBD2,TGTGCCAGCAGCTTGACCCGGGGGGCAGATACGCAGTATTTT,CASSLTRGADTQYF
NA,TRBJ2-3,TRBV5-1,TRBD2,TGCGCCAGCAGCTCGATGGCTAGCGGGGGGGTCGAAGATACGCAGTATTTT,CASSSMASGGVEDTQYF
few,TRBJ1-2,TRBV29-1,NA,TGCAGCGTTGAAGGGCAGGCGAACTATGGCTACACCTTC,CSVEGQANYGYTF
NA,TRBJ1-2,TRBV14,NA,TGTGCCAGCAGCCAAGATTTCTATGGGGCAGAAATCTATGGCTACACCTTC,CASSQDFYGAEIYGYTF
many,TRBJ1-1,TRBV20-1,TRBD1,TGCAGTGCTAGGACCGGGACAGCCCGGGAGGCTTTCTTT,CSARTGTAREAFF
many,TRBJ1-5,TRBV20-1,NA,TGCAGTGCTAGAGATGCTTATCAGCCCCAGCATTTT,CSARDAYQPQHF
few,TRBJ2-2,TRBV6-1,NA,TGTGCCAGCAGGGGGGGCTTAGGGACCACCGGGGAGCTGTTTTTT,CASRGGLGTTGELFF
few,TRBJ1-6,TRBV5-6,NA,TGTGCCAGCAGCCCCGGGACATCCGCCCCCTATAATTCACCCCTCCACTTT,CASSPGTSAPYNSPLHF
NA,TRBJ2-7,TRBV27,NA,TGTGCCAGCAGTTTATCTGGATTTAACTCCTACGAGCAGTACTTC,CASSLSGFNSYEQYF
few,TRBJ1-2,TRBV30,TRBD1,TGTGCCTGGAGTGCACTCACCCAGGACAGGGGATTTTATGGCTACACCTTC,CAWSALTQDRGFYGYTF
many,TRBJ1-1,TRBV5-1,NA,TGCGCCAGCATGCACCGATCGGGACAACAGAACACTGAAGCTTTCTTT,CASMHRSGQQNTEAFF
many,TRBJ2-6,TRBV20-1,NA,TGCAGTGCCAGTGGGGGCTTCTCTGGGGCCAACGTCCTGACTTTC,CSASGGFSGANVLTF
many,TRBJ1-1,TRBV19,NA,TGTGCCAGTCACTGGGGAACTGAAGCTTTCTTT,CASHWGTEAFF
NA,TRBJ1-4,TRBV15,NA,TGTGCCACCAGCAGACCGGACGGAGAAGATCGCGAAAAACTGTTTTTT,CATSRPDGEDREKLFF
many,TRBJ1-2,TRBV20-1,NA,TGCAGTGCTAGAGATTCAAGGGGCTACACCTTC,CSARDSRGYTF
many,TRBJ1-6,TRBV20-1,NA,TGCAGTGCTATGGGGGATATCGGGTTTTCACCCCTCCACTTT,CSAMGDIGFSPLHF
NA,TRBJ2-7,TRBV18,NA,TGTGCCAGCCCCGTCACCCAGGACTCAAGCTCCTACGAGCAGTACTTC,CASPVTQDSSSYEQYF